What follows is one TCR beta chain and its context. Its matching antigen is unknown. Other DNA sequences in the sample encode the same CDR3. The PCR made use of 60 Vbeta and 13 Jbeta primers. Data came from immunoSEQ multiplex PCR; TCRdb stores just in-frame clones and leaves some out. This table holds around 270,000 clones, roughly 80% found once. These data come from a study of cytomegalovirus exposure and HLA in healthy donors. Study results and caveats: Among TCR beta chains of equal frequency, HLA-associated ones were more clonally expanded in a later analysis. Earlier findings revealed that most TCR beta V segments proved productive either about 87% or about 30% of the time. Versus the roughly 700-donor mean, an Asian-associated ancestry cluster reportedly showed fewer N-insertions in a later analysis. A few CMV-associated chains were confirmed in vitro to be specific for CMV antigens.

V dropped 3 bases and J dropped 2 bases, with 10 bases sitting between them. The CDR3 runs to 14 residues. Germline-derived CDR1 and CDR2 are SEHNR and FQNEAQ (reference sequence). The V gene is TRBV7-9, the J gene TRBJ2-5; D might be TRBD2 (7 bases). Sequenced sample: PBMCs. The receptor's source is a girl aged 2 to 10 in good health and CMV-seronegative. DNA of the CDR3: TGTGCCAGCAGCTTGGAGGGGGGGCAAGAGACCCAGTACTTC. The encoded protein is CASSLEGGQETQYF.